This TCR beta chain was observed in a study of T cells after yellow fever vaccination. Study-level background: SMART-Seq v4 Ultra Low Input prepared the low-cell-number fractions.

Making TCR cDNA involved 5'RACE template switching, which added UMIs and a universal primer site. TCRdb redid the calling of the 5' RACE reads with MiXCR, one entry per CDR3 protein. The data show under 150,000 distinct CDR3 sequences, 12% to 15% seen once. The CDR3 has 12 residues. Trimming stripped 6 bases from V and 5 bases from J, with 10 bases between. Study results and caveats: Abundant clonotypes from the bulk population could get into FACS-sorted repertoires as contaminants. Clones that expanded after primary vaccination mostly reappeared after the booster (roughly 97% CD4, 88% CD8).

This clonotype was counted between two and nine times. Its specificity is not known. The sequenced sample was CD8+ T cells sorted from PBMCs, obtained 5 days after the yellow fever booster vaccination. The V and J genes are TRBV12-3 or TRBV12-4 and TRBJ2-5, with D unresolved. The clonotype was recovered from a man between 18 and 35 years old who received the YFV17D yellow fever vaccine. The chain's CDR3 is CASRGLSETQYF. The CDR3 DNA is TGTGCCAGCAGGGGTTTATCGGAGACCCAGTACTTC.